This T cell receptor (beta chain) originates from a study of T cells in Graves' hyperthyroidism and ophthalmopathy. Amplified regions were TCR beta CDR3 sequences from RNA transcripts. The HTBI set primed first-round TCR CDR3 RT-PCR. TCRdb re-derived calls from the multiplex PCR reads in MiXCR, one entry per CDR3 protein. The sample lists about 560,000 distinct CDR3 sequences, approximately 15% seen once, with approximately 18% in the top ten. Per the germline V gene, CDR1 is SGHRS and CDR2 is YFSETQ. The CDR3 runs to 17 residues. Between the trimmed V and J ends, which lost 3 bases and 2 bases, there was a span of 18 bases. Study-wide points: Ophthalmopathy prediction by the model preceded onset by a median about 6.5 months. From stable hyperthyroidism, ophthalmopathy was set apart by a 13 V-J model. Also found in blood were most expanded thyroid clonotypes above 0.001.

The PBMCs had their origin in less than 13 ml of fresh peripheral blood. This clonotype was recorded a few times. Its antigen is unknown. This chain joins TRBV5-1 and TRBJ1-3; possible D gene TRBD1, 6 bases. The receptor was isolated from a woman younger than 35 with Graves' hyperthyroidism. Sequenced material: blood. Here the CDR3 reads CASSSGHLSAPGNTIYF. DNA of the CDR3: TGCGCCAGCAGCTCGGGACATTTGTCCGCACCTGGAAACACCATATATTTT.